The entry below gives a single TCR beta chain sequence along with its context. The data are from a study of blood T cell repertoires in COVID-19. The germline V gene has CDR1 SGHAT and CDR2 FQNNGV. This CDR3 comprises 17 residues. V dropped 2 bases and J dropped 2 bases, with 18 bases sitting between them. The repertoire was sequenced with immunoSEQ multiplex PCR; TCRdb's copy has only in-frame clones and lacks some. This table has 150,000 to 200,000 clones, roughly nine tenths appearing once. The chain carries TRBV11-2 and TRBJ2-5; D is possibly TRBD1 (5 bases). Sequenced material: peripheral blood. This TCR derives from a woman of 80 years or more in a cohort sampled during active or convalescent COVID-19. The CDR3 bases are TGTGCCAGCAGCTTAATATCCTGGTGGCAGGGACAAGAGACCCAGTACTTC. Residues: CASSLISWWQGQETQYF.